This TCR beta chain was identified in a study of PD-L1 blockade in urothelial cancer. Across the study: Males with bladder-origin urothelial cancer made up twenty-five of 29 patients. The authors examined blood 3 weeks (second dose) and 6 weeks after treatment start. Median T cell yield from blood was about 130,000.

The V gene lost 8 bases and the J gene lost 0 bases, with 13 bases spanning the gap. The CDR3 covers 13 residues. Germline CDR1 GTSNPN, CDR2 SVGIG (reference sequence). This clone was seen more than once but under ten times. The repertoire was sequenced with immunoSEQ multiplex PCR; TCRdb's copy has only in-frame clones and lacks some. The sample has more than 50,000 clones, 65% to 90% seen once. The time point here: pretreatment peripheral blood. This clonotype was sampled from a man aged 70-80 years with urothelial cancer. V usage is TRBV30 and J usage is TRBJ1-1, with a possible D match to TRBD1 (6 bases). This specimen consisted of PBMCs, obtained around atezolizumab (anti-PD-L1) treatment. CDR3 nucleotide sequence: TGTGCCCGTCGTGAGGGGGTGAACACTGAAGCTTTCTTT. This sequence encodes CARREGVNTEAFF.